This T cell receptor beta chain was sequenced during a study of blood T cell repertoires in COVID-19. On the study more broadly: T cells, B-cell-depleted T cells, or PBMCs supplied cDNA or gDNA.

Trimming left V 3 bases short and J 8 bases short, with 8 bases between. The CDR3 has 12 residues. Looked up from germline, CDR1 is SGHTA and CDR2 is FQGTGA. Original processing methods: Estimated nucleated cell counts came from reference gene primer amplification. Here immunoSEQ multiplex PCR was the method, and the copy in TCRdb shows in-frame clones only, minus some. That table supplies the V and J calls and clone size; D and trimming were determined from the DNA. This table has about 240,000 clones, about 90% appearing once. The gene calls are TRBV7-3 and TRBJ2-1, with D unresolved. This sequence originates from a man aged 55 to 70 with acute or convalescent COVID-19. Sample: peripheral blood. The CDR3, as DNA: TGTGCCAGCAGCTTGGATAGCCATGAGCAGTTCTTC. Its translation: CASSLDSHEQFF.